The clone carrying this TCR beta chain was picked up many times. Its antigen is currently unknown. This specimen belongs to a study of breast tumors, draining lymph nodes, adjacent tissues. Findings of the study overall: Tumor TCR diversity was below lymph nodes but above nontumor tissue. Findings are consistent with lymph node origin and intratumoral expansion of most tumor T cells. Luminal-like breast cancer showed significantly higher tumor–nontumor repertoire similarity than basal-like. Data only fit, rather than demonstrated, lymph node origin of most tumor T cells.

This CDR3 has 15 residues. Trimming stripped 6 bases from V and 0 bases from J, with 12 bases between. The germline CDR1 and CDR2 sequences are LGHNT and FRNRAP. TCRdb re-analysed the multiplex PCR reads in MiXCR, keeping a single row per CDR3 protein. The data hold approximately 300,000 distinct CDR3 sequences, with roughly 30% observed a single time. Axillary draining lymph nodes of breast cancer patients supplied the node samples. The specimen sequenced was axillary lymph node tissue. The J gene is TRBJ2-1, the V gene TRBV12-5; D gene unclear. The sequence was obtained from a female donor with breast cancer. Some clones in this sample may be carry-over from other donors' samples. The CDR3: CASGSEWSSYNEQFF. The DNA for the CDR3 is TGTGCTAGTGGAAGTGAGTGGAGCTCCTACAATGAGCAGTTCTTC.